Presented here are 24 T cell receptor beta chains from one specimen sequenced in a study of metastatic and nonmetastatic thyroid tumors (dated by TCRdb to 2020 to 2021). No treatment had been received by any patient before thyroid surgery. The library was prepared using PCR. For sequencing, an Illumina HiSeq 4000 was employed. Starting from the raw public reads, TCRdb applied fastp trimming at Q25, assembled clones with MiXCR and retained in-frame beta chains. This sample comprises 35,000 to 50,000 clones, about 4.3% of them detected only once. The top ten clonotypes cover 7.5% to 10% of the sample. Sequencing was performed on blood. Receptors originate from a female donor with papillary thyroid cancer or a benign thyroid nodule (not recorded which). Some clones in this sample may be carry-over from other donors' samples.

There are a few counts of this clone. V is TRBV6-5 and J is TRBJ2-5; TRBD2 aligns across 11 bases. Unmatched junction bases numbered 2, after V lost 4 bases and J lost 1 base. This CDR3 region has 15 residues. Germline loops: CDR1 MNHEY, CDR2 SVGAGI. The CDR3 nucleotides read TGTGCCAGCAGTTTAACTAGCGGGAGCCAAGAGACCCAGTACTTC. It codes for CASSLTSGSQETQYF.

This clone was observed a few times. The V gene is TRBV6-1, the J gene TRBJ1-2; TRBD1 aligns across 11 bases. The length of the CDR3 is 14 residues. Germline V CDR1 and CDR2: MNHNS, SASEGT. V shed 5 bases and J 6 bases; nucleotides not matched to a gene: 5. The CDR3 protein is CASSQGTGGHGYTF. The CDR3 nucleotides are TGTGCCAGCAGTCAAGGGACAGGGGGTCATGGCTACACCTTC.

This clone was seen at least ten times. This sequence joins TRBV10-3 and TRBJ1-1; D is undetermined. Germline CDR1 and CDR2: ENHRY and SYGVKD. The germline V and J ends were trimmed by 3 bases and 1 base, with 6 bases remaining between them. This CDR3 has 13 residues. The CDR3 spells CAISDRQNTEAFF. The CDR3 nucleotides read TGTGCCATCAGTGACAGGCAGAACACTGAAGCTTTCTTT.

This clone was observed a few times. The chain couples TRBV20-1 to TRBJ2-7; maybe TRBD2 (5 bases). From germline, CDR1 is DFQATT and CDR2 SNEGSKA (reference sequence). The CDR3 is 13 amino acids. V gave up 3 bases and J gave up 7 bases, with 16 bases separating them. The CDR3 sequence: CSASSGWPGEQYF. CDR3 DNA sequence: TGCAGTGCTAGCTCTGGATGGCCGGGGGAGCAGTACTTC.

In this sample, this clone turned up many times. CDR3 in DNA: TGTGCCAGCAGTTACTCGAGTTCGGTAGCGGCTGGAAACACCATATATTTT. The encoded protein is CASSYSSSVAAGNTIYF. The rearrangement uses TRBV6-5 and TRBJ1-3; no clear D gene. This CDR3 is 17 amino acids long. Trimming left V 0 bases short and J 2 bases short, with 14 bases between. Looked up from germline, CDR1 is MNHEY and CDR2 is SVGAGI.

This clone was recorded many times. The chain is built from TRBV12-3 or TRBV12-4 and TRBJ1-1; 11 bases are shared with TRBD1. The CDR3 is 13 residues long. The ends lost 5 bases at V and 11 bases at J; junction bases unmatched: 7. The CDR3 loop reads CASSPWGQGVAFF. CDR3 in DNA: TGTGCCAGCAGTCCCTGGGGACAGGGGGTGGCTTTCTTT.

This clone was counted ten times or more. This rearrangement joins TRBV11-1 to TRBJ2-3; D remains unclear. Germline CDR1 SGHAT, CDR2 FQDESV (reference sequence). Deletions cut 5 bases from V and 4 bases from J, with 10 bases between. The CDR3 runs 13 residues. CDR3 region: CASSPPASDTQYF. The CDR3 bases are TGTGCCAGCAGCCCTCCAGCCTCAGATACGCAGTATTTT. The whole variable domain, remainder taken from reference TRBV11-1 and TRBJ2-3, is EAEVAQSPRYKITEKSQAVAFWCDPISGHATLYWYRQILGQGPELLVQFQDESVVDDSQLPKDRFSAERLKGVDSTLKIQPAELGDSAMYLCASSPPASDTQYFGPGTRLTVL.

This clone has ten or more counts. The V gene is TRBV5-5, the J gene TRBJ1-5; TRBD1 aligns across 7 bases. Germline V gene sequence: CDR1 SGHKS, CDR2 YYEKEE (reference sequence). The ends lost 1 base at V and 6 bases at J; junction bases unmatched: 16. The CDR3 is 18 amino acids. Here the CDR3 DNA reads TGTGCCAGCAGCTTGACCCTTAGTGTAGTGACAGGGACTCAGCCCCAGCATTTT. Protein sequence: CASSLTLSVVTGTQPQHF.

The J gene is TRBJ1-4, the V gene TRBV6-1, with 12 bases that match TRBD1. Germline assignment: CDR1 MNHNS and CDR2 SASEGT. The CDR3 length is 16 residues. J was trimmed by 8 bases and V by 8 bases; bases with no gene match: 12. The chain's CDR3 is CASAPVGQGAQEKLFF. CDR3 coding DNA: TGTGCCAGCGCCCCGGTGGGACAGGGGGCACAAGAAAAACTGTTTTTT.

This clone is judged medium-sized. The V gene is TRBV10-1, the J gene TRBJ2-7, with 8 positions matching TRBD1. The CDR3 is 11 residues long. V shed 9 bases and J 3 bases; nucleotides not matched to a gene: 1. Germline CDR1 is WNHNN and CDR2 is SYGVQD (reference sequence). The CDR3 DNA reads TGCGCCAGTGGACAGGGCTACGAGCAGTACTTC. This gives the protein CASGQGYEQYF.

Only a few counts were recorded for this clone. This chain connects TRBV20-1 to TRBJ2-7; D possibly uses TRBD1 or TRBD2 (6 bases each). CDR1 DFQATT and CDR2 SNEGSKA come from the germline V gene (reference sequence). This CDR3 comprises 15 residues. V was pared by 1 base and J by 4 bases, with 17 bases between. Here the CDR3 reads CSARGGGGRGYEQYF. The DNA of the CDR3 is TGCAGTGCTAGAGGGGGTGGGGGGCGAGGGTACGAGCAGTACTTC.

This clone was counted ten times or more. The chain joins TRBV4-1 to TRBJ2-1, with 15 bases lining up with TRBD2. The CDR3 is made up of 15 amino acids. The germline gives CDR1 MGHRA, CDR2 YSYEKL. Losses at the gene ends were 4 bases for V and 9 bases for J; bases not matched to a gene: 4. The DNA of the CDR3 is TGCGCCAGCAGCCGGACTAGCGGGAGGGCCTTTGAGCAGTTCTTC. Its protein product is CASSRTSGRAFEQFF.

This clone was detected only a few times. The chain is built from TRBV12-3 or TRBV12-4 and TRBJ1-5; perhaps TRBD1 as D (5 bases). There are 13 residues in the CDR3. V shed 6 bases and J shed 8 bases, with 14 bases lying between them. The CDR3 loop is CASSQTDREPQHF. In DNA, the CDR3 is TGTGCCAGCAGCCAGACAGACCGGGAGCCCCAGCATTTT.

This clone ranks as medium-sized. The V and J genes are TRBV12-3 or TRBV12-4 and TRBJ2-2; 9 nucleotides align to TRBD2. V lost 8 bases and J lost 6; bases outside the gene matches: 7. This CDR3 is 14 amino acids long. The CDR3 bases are TGTGCCAGCGGGGCTAGCGGGACCCCCGGGGAGCTGTTTTTT. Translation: CASGASGTPGELFF.

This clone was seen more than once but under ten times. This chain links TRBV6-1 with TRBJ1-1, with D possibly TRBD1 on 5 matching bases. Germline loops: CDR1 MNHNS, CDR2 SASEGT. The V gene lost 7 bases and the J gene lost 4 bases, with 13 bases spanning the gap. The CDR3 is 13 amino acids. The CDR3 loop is CASTPGGATEAFF. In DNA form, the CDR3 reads TGTGCCAGCACCCCCGGAGGGGCCACTGAAGCTTTCTTT.

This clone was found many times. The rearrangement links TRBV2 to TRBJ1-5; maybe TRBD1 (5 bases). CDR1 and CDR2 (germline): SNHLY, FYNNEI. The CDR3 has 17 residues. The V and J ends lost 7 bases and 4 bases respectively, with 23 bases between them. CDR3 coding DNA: TGTGCCAGCACCCTCGGGGGTGAAAGCTGGGGGAATCAGCCCCAGCATTTT. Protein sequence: CASTLGGESWGNQPQHF.

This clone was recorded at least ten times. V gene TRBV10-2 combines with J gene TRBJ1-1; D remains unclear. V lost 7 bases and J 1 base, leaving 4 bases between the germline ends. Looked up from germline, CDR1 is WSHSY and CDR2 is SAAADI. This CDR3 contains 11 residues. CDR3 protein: CASKGNTEAFF. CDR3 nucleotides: TGCGCCAGCAAGGGGAACACTGAAGCTTTCTTT.

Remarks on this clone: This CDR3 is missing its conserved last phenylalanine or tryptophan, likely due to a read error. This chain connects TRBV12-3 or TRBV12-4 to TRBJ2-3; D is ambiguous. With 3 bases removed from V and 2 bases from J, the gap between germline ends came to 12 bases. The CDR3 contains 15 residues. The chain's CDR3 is CASSLRPQPTDTQYY. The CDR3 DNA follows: TGTGCCAGCAGTTTGCGTCCTCAGCCCACAGATACGCAGTATTAT.

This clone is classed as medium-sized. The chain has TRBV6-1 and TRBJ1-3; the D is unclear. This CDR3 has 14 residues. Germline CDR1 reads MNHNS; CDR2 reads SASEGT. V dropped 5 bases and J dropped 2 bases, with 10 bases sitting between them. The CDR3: CASSFTRTGNTIYF. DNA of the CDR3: TGTGCCAGCAGTTTCACAAGAACTGGAAACACCATATATTTT.

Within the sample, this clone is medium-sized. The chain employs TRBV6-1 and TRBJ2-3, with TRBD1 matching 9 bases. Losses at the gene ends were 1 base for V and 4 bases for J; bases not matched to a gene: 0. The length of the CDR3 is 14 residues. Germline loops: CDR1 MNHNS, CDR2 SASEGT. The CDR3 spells CASSEGQGADTQYF. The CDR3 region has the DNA TGTGCCAGCAGTGAAGGACAGGGGGCAGATACGCAGTATTTT.

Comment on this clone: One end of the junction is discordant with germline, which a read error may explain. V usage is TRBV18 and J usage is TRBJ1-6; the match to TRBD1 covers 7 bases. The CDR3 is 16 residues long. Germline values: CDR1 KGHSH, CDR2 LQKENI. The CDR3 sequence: CVSSRNLDRTNSPLHF. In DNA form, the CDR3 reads TGTGTCAGCTCCCGAAATTTGGACAGGACTAATTCACCCCTCCACTTT.

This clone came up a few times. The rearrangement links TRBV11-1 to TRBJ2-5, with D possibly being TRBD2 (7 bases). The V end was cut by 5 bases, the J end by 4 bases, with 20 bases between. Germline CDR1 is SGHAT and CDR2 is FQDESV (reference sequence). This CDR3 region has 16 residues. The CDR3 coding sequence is TGTGCCAGCAGCCAAGGGGGGGGGAGGTGGGCAGAGACCCAGTACTTC. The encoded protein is CASSQGGGRWAETQYF.

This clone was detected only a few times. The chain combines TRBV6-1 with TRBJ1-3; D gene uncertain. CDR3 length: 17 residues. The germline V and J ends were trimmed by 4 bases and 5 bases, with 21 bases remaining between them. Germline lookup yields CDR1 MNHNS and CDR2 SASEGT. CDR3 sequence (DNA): TGTGCCAGCAGTGTCGTGTTACATAAATTGGGAAGAAACACCATATATTTT. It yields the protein CASSVVLHKLGRNTIYF.

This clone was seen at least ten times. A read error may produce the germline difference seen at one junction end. The CDR3 loop reads CSADLSGRVGVF. DNA for the CDR3: TGCAGTGCAGATCTAAGCGGGAGGGTTGGTGTCTTC. The chain is built from TRBV20-1 and TRBJ2-1; 10 positions agree with TRBD2. This CDR3 has 12 amino acids. Germline lookup yields CDR1 DFQATT and CDR2 SNEGSKA (reference sequence).